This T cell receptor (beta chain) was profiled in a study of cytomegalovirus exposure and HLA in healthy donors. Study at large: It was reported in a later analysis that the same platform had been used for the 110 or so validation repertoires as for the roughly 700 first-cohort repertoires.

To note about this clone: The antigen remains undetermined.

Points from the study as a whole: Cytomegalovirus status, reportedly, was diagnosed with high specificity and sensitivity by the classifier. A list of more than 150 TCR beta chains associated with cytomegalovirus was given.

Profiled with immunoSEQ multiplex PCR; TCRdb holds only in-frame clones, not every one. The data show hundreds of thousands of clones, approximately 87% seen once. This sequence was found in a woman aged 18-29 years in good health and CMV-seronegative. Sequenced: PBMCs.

The CDR3 protein is CAIRPDDRDGYTF. The CDR3, as DNA: TGTGCCATCAGGCCCGACGACAGAGATGGCTACACCTTC. V is TRBV10-3 and J is TRBJ1-2; D possibly corresponds to TRBD1 (5 bases). Germline assignment: CDR1 ENHRY and CDR2 SYGVKD. This CDR3 comprises 13 residues. V lost 6 bases to trimming and J lost 6 bases, with 14 bases between them.